These 20 T cell receptor beta chains share one sample of origin, sequenced in a study of technical replicates of blood from several donors. Sequenced by immunoSEQ multiplex PCR; TCRdb stores in-frame clones only, minus some. There are just over 75,000 clones in the sample; 93% occur only once, and 0.4% to 0.45% lies in the top ten. The sample consisted of T cells isolated from PBMCs. The source of these receptors is a human donor in good health.

The V call is TRBV9, the J call TRBJ1-1; 7 bases line up with TRBD1. The CDR3 length is 20 residues. With V trimmed by 3 bases and J by 2 bases, 22 bases remained unmatched. CDR1 is SGDLS and CDR2 is YYNGEE in the germline V gene. CDR3 sequence reads: CASSASPFGTEKRVNTEAFF. In DNA form, the CDR3 reads TGTGCCAGCAGCGCCTCGCCTTTTGGGACAGAGAAGAGGGTAAACACTGAAGCTTTCTTT.

The rearrangement joins TRBV30 to TRBJ2-1; no reliable D call. Germline CDR1 GTSNPN, CDR2 SVGIG (reference sequence). V lost 1 base and J lost 3, with 10 bases in between. The CDR3 consists of 14 residues. DNA for the CDR3: TGTGCCTGGAGTGCATTCCAGTTCTACAATGAGCAGTTCTTC. This codes for CAWSAFQFYNEQFF.

The chain has TRBV19 and TRBJ2-7; D perhaps matches TRBD2 (5 bases). In germline, CDR1 is LNHDA, CDR2 SQIVND (reference sequence). The V and J ends lost 1 base and 5 bases respectively, with 18 bases between them. CDR3 length: 16 residues. The chain's CDR3 is CASSIVVLGPGNEQYF. The DNA for the CDR3 is TGTGCCAGTAGTATAGTGGTTCTCGGCCCCGGGAACGAGCAGTACTTC.

This chain joins TRBV27 and TRBJ2-5, with 7 bases matching TRBD1. CDR1 and CDR2 from the germline V gene are MNHEY and SMNVEV (reference sequence). The junction had 10 bases not matched to a gene; V was cut back by 5 bases and J by 7 bases. The CDR3 is made up of 14 amino acids. The CDR3 is CASSKGQPRRTQYF. DNA for the CDR3: TGTGCCAGCAGTAAGGGACAGCCCCGGAGGACCCAGTACTTC.

The genes are TRBV19 and TRBJ2-1; tentatively, D is TRBD2 (6 bases). Germline lookup yields CDR1 LNHDA and CDR2 SQIVND (reference sequence). The CDR3 consists of 14 residues. The germline V and J ends were trimmed by 4 bases and 8 bases, with 15 bases remaining between them. The chain's CDR3 is CASSSGVWQYEQFF. In nucleotides, the CDR3 is TGTGCCAGTAGTAGCGGGGTGTGGCAATATGAGCAGTTCTTC.

The rearrangement links TRBV27 to TRBJ2-7, with unresolved D. V lost 1 base, J lost 3 bases, and 10 bases lay in between. Germline loops: CDR1 MNHEY, CDR2 SMNVEV (reference sequence). The CDR3 runs 14 residues. CDR3 sequence (DNA): TGTGCCAGCAGTTTATATGACTCTTACTACGAGCAGTACTTC. Its protein product is CASSLYDSYYEQYF.

The chain joins TRBV25-1 to TRBJ2-3; 13 bases map to TRBD2. J was trimmed by 1 base and V by 3 bases; bases with no gene match: 1. Germline assignment: CDR1 MGHDK and CDR2 SYGVNS. This CDR3 is built from 16 residues. DNA of the CDR3: TGTGCCAGCAGTGACGGACTAGCGGGGGGCACAGATACGCAGTATTTT. It translates to CASSDGLAGGTDTQYF.

This rearrangement joins TRBV12-5 to TRBJ1-2, with TRBD1 identical over 8 bases. Germline-derived CDR1 and CDR2 are LGHNT and FRNRAP. The trim removed 6 bases at V and 7 bases at J, leaving 16 bases unmatched. The CDR3 spans 16 residues. CDR3 amino acids: CASGPDSGQGQGGYTF. CDR3 sequence (DNA): TGTGCTAGTGGCCCTGACTCAGGACAGGGACAAGGTGGCTACACCTTC.

J is TRBJ1-1 and V is TRBV11-2; the D is unclear. CDR1 and CDR2 (germline): SGHAT, FQNNGV. The CDR3 runs 15 residues. V was cut by 5 bases and J by 0 bases, with 13 bases left in between. DNA for the CDR3: TGTGCCAGCAGCCACTTTCCGACTGTGAACACTGAAGCTTTCTTT. The encoded protein is CASSHFPTVNTEAFF.

V and J are TRBV4-1 and TRBJ1-1, with a possible D match to TRBD1 (5 bases). Trimming removed 1 base from V and 4 bases from J, with 16 bases in between. The CDR3 sequence is 16 residues long. Per the germline V gene, CDR1 is MGHRA and CDR2 is YSYEKL. The CDR3 loop is CASSQGVGGWSTEAFF. The DNA of the CDR3 is TGCGCCAGCAGCCAAGGGGTGGGGGGATGGAGCACTGAAGCTTTCTTT.

The chain uses TRBV28 and TRBJ1-2; 7 bases are shared with TRBD1. V was pared by 2 bases and J by 4 bases, with 7 bases of the junction left unmatched. The CDR3 covers 15 residues. From germline, CDR1 is MDHEN and CDR2 SYDVKM. CDR3: CASSLKPGQTYGYTF. CDR3 nucleotides: TGTGCCAGCAGTTTAAAGCCGGGACAGACCTATGGCTACACCTTC.

About this clone itself: A junction boundary mismatches the germline segment, possibly from a read error. The rearrangement joins TRBV30 to TRBJ2-7; 12 positions match TRBD1. Per germline, CDR1 GTSNPN and CDR2 SVGIG (reference sequence). This CDR3 comprises 12 residues. The CDR3: CAWVRGTGGMNF. The DNA for the CDR3 is TGTGCCTGGGTCCGGGGGACAGGGGGCATGAACTTC. Filled out from reference TRBV30 and TRBJ2-7, the complete variable domain reads SQTIHQWPATLVQPVGSPLSLECTVEGTSNPNLYWYRQAAGRGLQLLFYSVGIGQISSEVPQNLSASRPQDRQFILSSKKLLLSDSGFYLCAWVRGTGGMNFGPGTRLTVT.

CDR3 amino acids: CASSQDRRAGELFF. CDR3 coding DNA: TGCGCCAGCAGCCAAGATCGGAGGGCCGGGGAGCTGTTTTTT. V usage is TRBV4-3 and J usage is TRBJ2-2; TRBD2 is a possible D gene (6 bases). Germline V CDR1 and CDR2: LGHNA, YSLEER. The V and J ends lost 0 bases and 6 bases respectively, with 8 bases between them. The CDR3 length is 14 residues.

The genes are TRBV23-1 and TRBJ1-1, with D possibly being TRBD1 (5 bases). TRBV23-1 has ORF status, its function being uncertain. V shed 6 bases and J shed 1 base, with 9 bases lying between them. The CDR3 is 13 amino acids. The CDR3 is CASRPDRNTEAFF. The CDR3 nucleotides are TGCGCCAGCAGACCTGACAGGAACACTGAAGCTTTCTTT.

V is TRBV6-5 and J is TRBJ2-1, with TRBD2 matching 10 bases. This CDR3 contains 16 residues. The V gene's germline CDR1 is MNHEY and CDR2 SVGAGI. Unmatched junction bases numbered 4, after V lost 0 bases and J lost 5 bases. The CDR3 here is CASSYSILAGNNEQFF. CDR3 coding DNA: TGTGCCAGCAGTTACTCGATACTAGCGGGGAACAATGAGCAGTTCTTC.

The V gene is TRBV5-4, the J gene TRBJ2-5; 8 nucleotides agree with TRBD1. The CDR3 is made up of 17 amino acids. Looked up from germline, CDR1 is SGHNT and CDR2 is YYREEE (reference sequence). The V and J ends lost 3 bases and 4 bases, in that order; junction bases with no gene match: 14. This CDR3 reads CASSSWGPRTGTETQYF. In DNA form, the CDR3 reads TGTGCCAGCAGCTCGTGGGGCCCGCGGACAGGGACAGAGACCCAGTACTTC.

The chain is built from TRBV7-9 and TRBJ1-2, with 8 bases identical to TRBD1. The junction had 6 bases not matched to a gene; V was cut back by 3 bases and J by 6 bases. The CDR3 has 14 residues. Germline values: CDR1 SEHNR, CDR2 FQNEAQ (reference sequence). CDR3 region: CASSFGAGGDGYTF. In nucleotides, the CDR3 is TGTGCCAGCAGCTTTGGGGCAGGGGGCGATGGCTACACCTTC.

To note about this clone: This specimen includes other DNA sequences encoding the same CDR3. V usage is TRBV27 and J usage is TRBJ2-1; D gene unclear. V shed 3 bases and J shed 4 bases, with 7 bases lying between them. Germline values: CDR1 MNHEY, CDR2 SMNVEV (reference sequence). There are 13 residues in the CDR3. The CDR3 nucleotides read TGTGCCAGCAGTTTCTCGAGTTACAATGAGCAGTTCTTC. It translates to CASSFSSYNEQFF.

The genes are TRBV7-2 and TRBJ1-1, with 9 bases that match TRBD1. This CDR3 is built from 14 residues. The trim removed 5 bases at V and 5 bases at J, leaving 6 bases unmatched. Germline-derived CDR1 and CDR2 are SGHTA and FQGNSA. The CDR3 sequence: CASSQDRGNTEAFF. The CDR3 nucleotides are TGTGCCAGCAGCCAGGACAGGGGAAATACTGAAGCTTTCTTT.

The chain has TRBV6-5 and TRBJ2-5; 10 bases are shared with TRBD1. Germline V gene lookup returns CDR1 MNHEY and CDR2 SVGAGI. V was clipped by 4 bases and J by 2 bases; unmatched bases: 7. This CDR3 region has 16 residues. The DNA for the CDR3 is TGTGCCAGCAGTTCATGGACAGGGGGAGGACAAGAGACCCAGTACTTC. It yields the protein CASSSWTGGGQETQYF.